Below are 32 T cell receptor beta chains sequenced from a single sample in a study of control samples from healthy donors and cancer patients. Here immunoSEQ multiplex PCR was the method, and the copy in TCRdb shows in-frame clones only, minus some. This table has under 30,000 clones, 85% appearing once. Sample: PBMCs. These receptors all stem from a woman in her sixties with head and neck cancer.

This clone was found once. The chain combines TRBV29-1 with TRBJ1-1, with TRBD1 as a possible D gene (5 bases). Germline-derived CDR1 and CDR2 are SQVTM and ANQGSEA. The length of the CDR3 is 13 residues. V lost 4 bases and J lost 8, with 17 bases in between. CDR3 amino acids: CSVVGGGGREAFF. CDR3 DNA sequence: TGCAGCGTTGTCGGCGGCGGGGGTCGGGAAGCTTTCTTT.

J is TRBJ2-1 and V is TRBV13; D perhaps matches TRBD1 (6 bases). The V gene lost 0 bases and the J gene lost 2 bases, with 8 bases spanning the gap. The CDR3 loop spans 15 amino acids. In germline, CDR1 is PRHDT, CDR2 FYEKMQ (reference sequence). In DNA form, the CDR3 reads TGTGCCAGCAGCTTAGGACAGGGCCCCTACAATGAGCAGTTCTTC. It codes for CASSLGQGPYNEQFF.

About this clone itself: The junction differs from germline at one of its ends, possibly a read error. CDR3 amino acids: CASSFDHPQGARIF. DNA of the CDR3: TGTGCCAGCAGCTTTGACCACCCCCAGGGGGCGCGTATCTTC. The rearrangement joins TRBV7-2 to TRBJ2-1, with TRBD1 matching over 8 bases. This CDR3 comprises 14 residues. CDR1 is SGHTA and CDR2 is FQGNSA in the germline V gene.

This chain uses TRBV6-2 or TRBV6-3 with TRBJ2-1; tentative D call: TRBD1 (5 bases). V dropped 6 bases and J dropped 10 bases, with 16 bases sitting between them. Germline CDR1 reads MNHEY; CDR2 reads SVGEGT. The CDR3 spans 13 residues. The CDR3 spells CASSRQGGLEQFF. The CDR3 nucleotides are TGTGCCAGCAGCCGCCAGGGCGGTTTGGAGCAGTTCTTC.

CDR3 sequence: CASSSTGQGYEQYF. CDR3 DNA: TGTGCCAGCAGTTCAACGGGACAGGGCTACGAGCAGTACTTC. V is TRBV6-5 and J is TRBJ2-7, with TRBD1 matching 9 bases. The V gene end was trimmed by 4 bases and the J gene end by 3 bases; junction bases not matched to a gene: 4. Germline-derived CDR1 and CDR2 are MNHEY and SVGAGI. CDR3 length: 14 residues.

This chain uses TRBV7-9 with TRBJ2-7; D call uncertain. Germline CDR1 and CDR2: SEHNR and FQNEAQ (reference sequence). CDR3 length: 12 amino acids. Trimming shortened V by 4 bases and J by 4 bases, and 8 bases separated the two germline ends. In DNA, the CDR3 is TGTGCCAGCAGCTACAACACGTACGAGCAGTACTTC. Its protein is CASSYNTYEQYF.

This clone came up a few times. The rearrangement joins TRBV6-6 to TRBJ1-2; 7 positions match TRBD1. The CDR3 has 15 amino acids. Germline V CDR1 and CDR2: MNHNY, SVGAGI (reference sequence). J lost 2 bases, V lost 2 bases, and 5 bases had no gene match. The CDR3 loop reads CASSYTKDRNYGYTF. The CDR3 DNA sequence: TGTGCCAGCAGTTACACCAAGGACAGGAACTATGGCTACACCTTC.

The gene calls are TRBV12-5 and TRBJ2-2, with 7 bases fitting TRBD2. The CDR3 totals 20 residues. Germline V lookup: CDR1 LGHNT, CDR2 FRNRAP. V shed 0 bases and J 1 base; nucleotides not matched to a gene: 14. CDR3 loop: CASGLVRPLGERENTGELFF. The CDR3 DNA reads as TGTGCTAGTGGTTTGGTCCGCCCACTGGGGGAGCGGGAGAACACCGGGGAGCTGTTTTTT.

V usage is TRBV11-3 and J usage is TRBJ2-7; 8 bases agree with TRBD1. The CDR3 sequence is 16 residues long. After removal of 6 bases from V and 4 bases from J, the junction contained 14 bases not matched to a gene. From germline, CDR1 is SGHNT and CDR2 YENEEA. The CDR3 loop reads CASSSALGTGLYEQYF. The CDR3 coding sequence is TGTGCCAGCAGTTCCGCTCTCGGGACAGGATTATACGAGCAGTACTTC.

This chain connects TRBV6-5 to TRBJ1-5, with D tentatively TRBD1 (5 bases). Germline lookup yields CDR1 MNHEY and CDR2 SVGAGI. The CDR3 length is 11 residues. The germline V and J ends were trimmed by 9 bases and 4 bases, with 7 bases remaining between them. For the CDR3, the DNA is TGTGCCAGTGGGGGTAATCAGCCCCAGCATTTT. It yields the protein CASGGNQPQHF.

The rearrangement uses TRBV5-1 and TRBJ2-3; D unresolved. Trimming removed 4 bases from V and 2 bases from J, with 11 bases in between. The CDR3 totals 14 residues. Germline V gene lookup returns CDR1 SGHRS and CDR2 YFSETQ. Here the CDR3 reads CASSTQLPTDTQYF. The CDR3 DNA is TGCGCCAGCAGCACCCAGCTGCCCACAGATACGCAGTATTTT.

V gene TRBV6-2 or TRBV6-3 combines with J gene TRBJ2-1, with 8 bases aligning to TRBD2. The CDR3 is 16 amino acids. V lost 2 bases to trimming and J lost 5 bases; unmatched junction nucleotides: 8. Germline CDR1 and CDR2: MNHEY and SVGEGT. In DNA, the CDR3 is TGTGCCAGCAGTTACGTCGGCGGGGGGATTAACAATGAGCAGTTCTTC. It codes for CASSYVGGGINNEQFF.

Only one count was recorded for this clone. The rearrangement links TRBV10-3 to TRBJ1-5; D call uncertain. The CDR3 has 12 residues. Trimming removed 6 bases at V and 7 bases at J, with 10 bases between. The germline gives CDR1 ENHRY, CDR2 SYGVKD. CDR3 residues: CAISDLGQPQHF. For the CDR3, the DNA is TGTGCCATCAGCGACCTAGGGCAGCCCCAGCATTTT.

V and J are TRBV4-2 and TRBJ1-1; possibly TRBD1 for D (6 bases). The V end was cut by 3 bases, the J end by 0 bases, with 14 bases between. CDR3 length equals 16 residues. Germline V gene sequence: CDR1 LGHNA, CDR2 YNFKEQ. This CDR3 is CASSQNPGQMNTEAFF. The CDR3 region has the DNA TGTGCCAGCAGCCAGAATCCGGGACAAATGAACACTGAAGCTTTCTTT.

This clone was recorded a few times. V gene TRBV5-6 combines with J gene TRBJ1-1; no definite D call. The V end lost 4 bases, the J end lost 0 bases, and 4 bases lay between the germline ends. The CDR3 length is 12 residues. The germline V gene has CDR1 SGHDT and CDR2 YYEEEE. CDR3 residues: CASSLLNTEAFF. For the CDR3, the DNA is TGTGCCAGCAGCCTGCTGAACACTGAAGCTTTCTTT. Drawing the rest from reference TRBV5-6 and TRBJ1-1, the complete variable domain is DAGVTQSPTHLIKTRGQQVTLRCSPKSGHDTVSWYQQALGQGPQFIFQYYEEEERQRGNFPDRFSGHQFPNYSSELNVNALLLGDSALYLCASSLLNTEAFFGQGTRLTVV.

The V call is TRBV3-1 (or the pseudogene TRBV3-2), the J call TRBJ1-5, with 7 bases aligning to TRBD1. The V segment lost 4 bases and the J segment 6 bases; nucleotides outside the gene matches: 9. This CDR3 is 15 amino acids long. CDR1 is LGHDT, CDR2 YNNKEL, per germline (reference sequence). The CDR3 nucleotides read TGTGCCAGCAGCCCACGACAGGGTGCTCGTCAGCCCCAGCATTTT. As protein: CASSPRQGARQPQHF.

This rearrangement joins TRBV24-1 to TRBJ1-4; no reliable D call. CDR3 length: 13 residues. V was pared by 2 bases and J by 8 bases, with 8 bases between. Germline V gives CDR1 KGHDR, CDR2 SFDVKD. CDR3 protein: CATSDSVSEKLFF. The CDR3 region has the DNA TGTGCCACCAGTGATTCAGTATCAGAAAAACTGTTTTTT.

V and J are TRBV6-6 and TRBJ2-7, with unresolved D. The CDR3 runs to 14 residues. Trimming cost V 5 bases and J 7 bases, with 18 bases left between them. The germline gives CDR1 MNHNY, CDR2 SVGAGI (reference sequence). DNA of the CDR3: TGTGCCAGCAGTGCGACAAACGAGATTGCAGAGCAGTACTTC. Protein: CASSATNEIAEQYF.

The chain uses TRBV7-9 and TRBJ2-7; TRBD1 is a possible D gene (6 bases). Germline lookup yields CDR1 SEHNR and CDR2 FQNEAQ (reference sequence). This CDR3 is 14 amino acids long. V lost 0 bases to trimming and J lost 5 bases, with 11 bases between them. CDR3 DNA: TGTGCCAGCAGCTTAGCCCAGGGGTTGCACGAGCAGTACTTC. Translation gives CASSLAQGLHEQYF.

CDR3 protein: CASSQDLHEQYF. CDR3 sequence (DNA): TGTGCCAGCAGCCAAGATTTGCACGAGCAGTACTTC. The rearrangement links TRBV4-2 to TRBJ2-7; D is unclear. This CDR3 has 12 residues. Germline assignment: CDR1 LGHNA and CDR2 YNFKEQ. Trimming pared 0 bases from V and 5 bases from J, leaving 5 bases between.

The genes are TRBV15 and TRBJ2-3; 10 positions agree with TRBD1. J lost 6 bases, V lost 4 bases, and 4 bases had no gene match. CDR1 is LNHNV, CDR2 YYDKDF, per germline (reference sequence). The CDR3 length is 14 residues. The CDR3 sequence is CATSTGQGHDTQYF. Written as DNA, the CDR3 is TGTGCCACCAGCACGGGACAGGGGCACGATACGCAGTATTTT.

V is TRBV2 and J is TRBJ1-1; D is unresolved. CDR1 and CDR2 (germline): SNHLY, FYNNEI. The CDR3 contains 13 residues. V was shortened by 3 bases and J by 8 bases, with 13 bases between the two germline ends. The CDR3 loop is CASSDWGAGEAFF. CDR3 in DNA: TGTGCCAGCAGTGATTGGGGAGCGGGGGAAGCTTTCTTT.

For the CDR3, the DNA is TGTGCCAGCTCACTGGGGCCTCCCAGCAGCTCCTACGAGCAGTACTTC. This sequence encodes CASSLGPPSSSYEQYF. The V call is TRBV18, the J call TRBJ2-7, with D possibly matching TRBD1 (5 bases). V dropped 4 bases and J dropped 0 bases, with 16 bases sitting between them. The germline gives CDR1 KGHSH, CDR2 LQKENI. The CDR3 runs 16 residues.

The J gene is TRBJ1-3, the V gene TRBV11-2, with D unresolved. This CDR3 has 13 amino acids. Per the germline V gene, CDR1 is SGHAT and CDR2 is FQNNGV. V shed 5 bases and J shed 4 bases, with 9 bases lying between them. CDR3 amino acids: CASSRLSGNTIYF. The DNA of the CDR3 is TGTGCCAGCAGCCGGTTGTCCGGAAACACCATATATTTT.

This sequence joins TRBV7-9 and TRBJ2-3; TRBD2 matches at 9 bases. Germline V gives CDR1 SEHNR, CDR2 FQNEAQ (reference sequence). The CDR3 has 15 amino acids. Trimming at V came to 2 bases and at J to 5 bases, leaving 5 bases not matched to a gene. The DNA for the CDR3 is TGTGCCAGCAGCTTAAGTCGCGGGAGGGTAGATACGCAGTATTTT. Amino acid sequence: CASSLSRGRVDTQYF.

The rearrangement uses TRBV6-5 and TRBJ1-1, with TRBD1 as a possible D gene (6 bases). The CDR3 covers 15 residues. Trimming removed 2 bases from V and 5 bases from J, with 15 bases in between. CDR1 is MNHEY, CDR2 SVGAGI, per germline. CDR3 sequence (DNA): TGTGCCAGCAGTTACCGCAGGGGAGCGGATACTGAAGCTTTCTTT. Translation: CASSYRRGADTEAFF.

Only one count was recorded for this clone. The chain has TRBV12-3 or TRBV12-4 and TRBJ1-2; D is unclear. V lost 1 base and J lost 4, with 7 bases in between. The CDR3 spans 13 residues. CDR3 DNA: TGTGCCAGCAGTTTAGACCGGATCTATGGCTACACCTTC. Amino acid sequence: CASSLDRIYGYTF.

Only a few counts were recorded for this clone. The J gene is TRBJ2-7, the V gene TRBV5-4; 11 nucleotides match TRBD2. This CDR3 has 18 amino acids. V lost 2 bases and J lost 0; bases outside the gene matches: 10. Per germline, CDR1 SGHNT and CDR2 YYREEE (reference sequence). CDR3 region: CASSLGASGGSSSYEQYF. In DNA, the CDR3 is TGTGCCAGCAGCTTAGGGGCTAGCGGGGGGTCGAGCTCCTACGAGCAGTACTTC.

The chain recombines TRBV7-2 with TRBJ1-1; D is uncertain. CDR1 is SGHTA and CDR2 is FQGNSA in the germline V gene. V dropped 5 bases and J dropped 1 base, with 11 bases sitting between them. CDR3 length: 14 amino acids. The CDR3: CASSLYWRNTEAFF. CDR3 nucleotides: TGTGCCAGCAGCCTGTACTGGAGGAACACTGAAGCTTTCTTT.

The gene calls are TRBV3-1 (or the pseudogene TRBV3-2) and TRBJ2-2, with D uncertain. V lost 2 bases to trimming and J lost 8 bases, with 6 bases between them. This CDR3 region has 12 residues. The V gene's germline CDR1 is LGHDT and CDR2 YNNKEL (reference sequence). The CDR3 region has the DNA TGTGCCAGCAGCCAACAAAAGGGGGAGCTGTTTTTT. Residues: CASSQQKGELFF.

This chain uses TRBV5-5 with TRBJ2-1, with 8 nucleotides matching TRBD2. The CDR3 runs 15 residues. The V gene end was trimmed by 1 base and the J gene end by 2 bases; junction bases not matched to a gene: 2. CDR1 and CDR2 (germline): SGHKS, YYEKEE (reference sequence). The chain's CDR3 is CASSLTSGTYNEQFF. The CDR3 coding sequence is TGTGCCAGCAGCTTGACTAGCGGCACCTACAATGAGCAGTTCTTC.

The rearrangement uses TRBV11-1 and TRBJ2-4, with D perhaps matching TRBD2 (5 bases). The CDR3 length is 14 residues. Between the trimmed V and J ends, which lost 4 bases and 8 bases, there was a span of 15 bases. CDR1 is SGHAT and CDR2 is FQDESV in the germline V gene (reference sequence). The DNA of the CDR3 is TGTGCCAGCAGCTCCGGACTCGCTTGGGACATTCAGTACTTC. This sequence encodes CASSSGLAWDIQYF.